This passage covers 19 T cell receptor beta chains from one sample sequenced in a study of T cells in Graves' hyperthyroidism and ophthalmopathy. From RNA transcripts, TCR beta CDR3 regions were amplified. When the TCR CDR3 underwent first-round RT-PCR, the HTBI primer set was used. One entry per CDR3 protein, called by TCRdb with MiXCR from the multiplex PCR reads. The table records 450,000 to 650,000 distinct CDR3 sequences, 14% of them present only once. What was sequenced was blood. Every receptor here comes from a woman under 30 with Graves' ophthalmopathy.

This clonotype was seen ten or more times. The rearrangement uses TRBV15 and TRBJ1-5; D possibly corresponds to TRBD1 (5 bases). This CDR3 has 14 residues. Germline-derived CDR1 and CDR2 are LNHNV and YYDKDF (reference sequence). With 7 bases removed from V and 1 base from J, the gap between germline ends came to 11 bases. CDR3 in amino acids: CATKGAGSNQPQHF. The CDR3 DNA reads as TGTGCCACCAAGGGCGCAGGGAGCAATCAGCCCCAGCATTTT.

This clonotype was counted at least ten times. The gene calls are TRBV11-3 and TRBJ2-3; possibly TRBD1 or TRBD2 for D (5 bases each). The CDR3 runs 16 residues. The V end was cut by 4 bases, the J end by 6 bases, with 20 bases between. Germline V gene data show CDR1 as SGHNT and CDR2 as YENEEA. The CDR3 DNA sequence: TGTGCCAGCAGCTCTTTAGGTTACCGAGGGGTGGATACGCAGTATTTT. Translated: CASSSLGYRGVDTQYF.

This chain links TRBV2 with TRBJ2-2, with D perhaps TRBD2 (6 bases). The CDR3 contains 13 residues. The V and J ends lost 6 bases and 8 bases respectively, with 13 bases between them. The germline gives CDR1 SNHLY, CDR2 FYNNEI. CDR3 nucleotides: TGTGCCAGCAGGGAGGGAGCTGTGGGGGAGCTGTTTTTT. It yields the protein CASREGAVGELFF.

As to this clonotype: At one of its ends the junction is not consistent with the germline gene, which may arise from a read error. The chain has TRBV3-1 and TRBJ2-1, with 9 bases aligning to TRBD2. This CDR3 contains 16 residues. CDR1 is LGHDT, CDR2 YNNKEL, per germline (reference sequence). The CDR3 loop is CASSLLAGHSYNEEYF. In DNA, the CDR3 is TGTGCCAGCAGCCTACTAGCGGGTCACTCCTACAATGAGGAGTACTTC.

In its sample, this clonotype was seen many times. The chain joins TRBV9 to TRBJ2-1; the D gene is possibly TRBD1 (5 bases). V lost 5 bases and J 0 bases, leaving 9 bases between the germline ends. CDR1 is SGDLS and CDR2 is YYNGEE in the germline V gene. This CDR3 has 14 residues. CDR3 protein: CASSGQGSYNEQFF. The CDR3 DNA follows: TGTGCCAGCAGTGGTCAGGGCTCCTACAATGAGCAGTTCTTC.

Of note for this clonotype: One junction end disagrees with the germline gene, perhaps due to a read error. Here the CDR3 DNA reads TGTGCCAGCGGCTTACAACTAGGACAGGGCCGAGATCAGCCCCAGCATTTT. Its protein product is CASGLQLGQGRDQPQHF. The genes are TRBV7-9 and TRBJ1-5; TRBD1 aligns across 8 bases. The CDR3 extends over 17 amino acids. Germline CDR1 is SEHNR and CDR2 is FQNEAQ (reference sequence).

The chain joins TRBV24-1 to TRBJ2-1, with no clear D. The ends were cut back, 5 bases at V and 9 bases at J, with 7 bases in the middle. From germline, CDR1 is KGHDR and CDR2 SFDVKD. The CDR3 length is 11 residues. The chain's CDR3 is CATSGAREQFF. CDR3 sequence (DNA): TGTGCCACCAGTGGGGCCCGTGAGCAGTTCTTC.

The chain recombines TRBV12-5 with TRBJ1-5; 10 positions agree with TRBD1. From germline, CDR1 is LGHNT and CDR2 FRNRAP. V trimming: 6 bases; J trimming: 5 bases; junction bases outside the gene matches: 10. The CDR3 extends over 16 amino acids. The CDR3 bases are TGTGCTAGTGGCCTTAAGGACAGGGGGAAGTATCAGCCCCAGCATTTT. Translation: CASGLKDRGKYQPQHF.

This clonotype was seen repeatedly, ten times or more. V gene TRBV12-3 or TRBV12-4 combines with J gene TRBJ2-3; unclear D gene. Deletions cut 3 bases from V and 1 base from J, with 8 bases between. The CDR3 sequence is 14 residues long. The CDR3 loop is CASSLGYGTDTQYF. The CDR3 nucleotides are TGTGCCAGCAGTTTGGGATACGGCACAGATACGCAGTATTTT.

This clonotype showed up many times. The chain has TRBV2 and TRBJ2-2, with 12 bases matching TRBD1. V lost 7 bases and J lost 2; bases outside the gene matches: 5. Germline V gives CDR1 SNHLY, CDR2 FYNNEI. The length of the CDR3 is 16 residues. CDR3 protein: CASTRDRGLNTGELFF. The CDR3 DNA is TGTGCCAGCACCAGGGACAGGGGGCTTAACACCGGGGAGCTGTTTTTT.

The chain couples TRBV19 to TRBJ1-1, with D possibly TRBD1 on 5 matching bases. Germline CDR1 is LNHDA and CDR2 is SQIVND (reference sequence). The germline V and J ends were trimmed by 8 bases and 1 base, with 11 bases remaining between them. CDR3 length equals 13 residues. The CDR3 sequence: CASAPGPNTEAFF. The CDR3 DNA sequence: TGTGCCAGTGCCCCAGGGCCGAACACTGAAGCTTTCTTT.

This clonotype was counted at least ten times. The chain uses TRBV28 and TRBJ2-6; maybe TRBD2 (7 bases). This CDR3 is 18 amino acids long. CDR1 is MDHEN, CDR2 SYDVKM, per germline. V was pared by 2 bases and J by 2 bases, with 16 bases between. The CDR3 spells CASSLPGGRQTGANVLTF. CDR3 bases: TGTGCCAGCAGTTTACCCGGGGGGCGCCAAACTGGGGCCAACGTCCTGACTTTC.

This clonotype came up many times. CDR3 residues: CSAPSGRSEQFF. CDR3 coding DNA: TGCAGTGCTCCTAGCGGGAGGAGTGAGCAGTTCTTC. The chain joins TRBV20-1 to TRBJ2-1, with 11 bases fitting TRBD2. The V and J ends lost 5 bases and 9 bases, in that order; junction bases with no gene match: 3. CDR1 is DFQATT, CDR2 SNEGSKA, per germline (reference sequence). The CDR3 runs to 12 residues.

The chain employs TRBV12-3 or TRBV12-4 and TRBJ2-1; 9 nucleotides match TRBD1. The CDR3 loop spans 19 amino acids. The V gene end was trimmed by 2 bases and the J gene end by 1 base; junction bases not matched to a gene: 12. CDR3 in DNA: TGTGCCAGCAGTTTACATGACAGGGGGGGGTATGGGTCCTACAATGAGCAGTTCTTC. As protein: CASSLHDRGGYGSYNEQFF.

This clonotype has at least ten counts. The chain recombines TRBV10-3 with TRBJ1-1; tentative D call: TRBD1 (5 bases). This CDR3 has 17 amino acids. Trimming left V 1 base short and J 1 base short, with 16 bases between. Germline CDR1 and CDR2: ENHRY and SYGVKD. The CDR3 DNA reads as TGTGCCATCAGTGAGTACTTTGGGGGTTTTGGGAACACTGAAGCTTTCTTT. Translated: CAISEYFGGFGNTEAFF.

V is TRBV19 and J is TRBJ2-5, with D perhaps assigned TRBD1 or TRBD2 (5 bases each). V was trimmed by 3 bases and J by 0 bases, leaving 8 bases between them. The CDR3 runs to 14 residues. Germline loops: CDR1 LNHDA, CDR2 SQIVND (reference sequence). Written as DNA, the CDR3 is TGTGCCAGTAGTATGGGGGAGTACCAAGAGACCCAGTACTTC. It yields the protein CASSMGEYQETQYF.

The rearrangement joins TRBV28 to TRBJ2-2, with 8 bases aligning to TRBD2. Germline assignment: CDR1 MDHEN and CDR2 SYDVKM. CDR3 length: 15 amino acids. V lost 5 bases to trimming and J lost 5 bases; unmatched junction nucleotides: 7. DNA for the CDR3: TGTGCCAGCAGTCCGGGGGGGAGTGGGACCGGGGAGCTGTTTTTT. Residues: CASSPGGSGTGELFF.

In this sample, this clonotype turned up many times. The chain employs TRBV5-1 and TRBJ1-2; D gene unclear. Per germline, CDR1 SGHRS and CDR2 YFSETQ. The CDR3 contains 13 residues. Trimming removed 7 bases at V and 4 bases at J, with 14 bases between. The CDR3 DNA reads TGCGCCAGCGTTGAGCAGTACGGCTATGGCTACACCTTC. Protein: CASVEQYGYGYTF.

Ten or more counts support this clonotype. CDR3 sequence: CASSLAKTSDNEQFF. The CDR3 region has the DNA TGTGCCAGCAGCTTAGCGAAAACTAGCGACAATGAGCAGTTCTTC. The V call is TRBV7-2, the J call TRBJ2-1, with TRBD2 identical over 7 bases. CDR3 size: 15 residues. The trim removed 0 bases at V and 5 bases at J, leaving 4 bases unmatched. The germline CDR1 and CDR2 sequences are SGHTA and FQGNSA. The full variable domain, rest sourced from reference TRBV7-2 and TRBJ2-1, is GAGVSQSPSNKVTEKGKDVELRCDPISGHTALYWYRQSLGQGLEFLIYFQGNSAPDKSGLPSDRFSAERTGGSVSTLTIQRTQQEDSAVYLCASSLAKTSDNEQFFGPGTRLTVL.